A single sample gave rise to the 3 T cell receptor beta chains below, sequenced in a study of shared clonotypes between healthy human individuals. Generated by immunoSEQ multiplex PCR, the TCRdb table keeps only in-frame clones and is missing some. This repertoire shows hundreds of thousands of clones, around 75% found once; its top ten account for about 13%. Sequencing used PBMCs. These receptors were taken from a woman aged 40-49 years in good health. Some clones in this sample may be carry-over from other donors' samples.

The CDR3 DNA reads as TGCGCCAGCAGTCCTTTCCCCGGGACCGACACCGGGGAGCTGTTTTTT. Amino acids: CASSPFPGTDTGELFF. V is TRBV5-1 and J is TRBJ2-2; D is possibly TRBD1 or TRBD2 (5 bases each). From germline, CDR1 is SGHRS and CDR2 YFSETQ. This CDR3 is built from 16 residues. V dropped 5 bases and J dropped 3 bases, with 17 bases sitting between them.

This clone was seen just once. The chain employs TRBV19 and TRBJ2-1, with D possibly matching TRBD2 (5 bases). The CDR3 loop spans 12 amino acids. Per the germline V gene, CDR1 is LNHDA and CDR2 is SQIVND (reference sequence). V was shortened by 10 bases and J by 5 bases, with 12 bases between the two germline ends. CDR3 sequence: CAKPGLNNEQFF. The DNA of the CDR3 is TGTGCCAAACCTGGACTGAACAATGAGCAGTTCTTC.

The CDR3 nucleotides are TGTGCCAGCAGCTCGGGGGGATGGAACACCGGGGAGCTGTTTTTT. Its translation: CASSSGGWNTGELFF. The rearrangement joins TRBV5-6 to TRBJ2-2; 7 nucleotides line up with TRBD2. Germline trimming cut 3 bases from V and 1 base from J; bases unmatched to any gene: 3. CDR1 and CDR2 from the germline V gene are SGHDT and YYEEEE. CDR3 length: 15 residues.